This TCR beta chain was obtained from a study of T cell responses to AZD1222 COVID-19 vaccine. Study-level findings and limits: In all cases, repertoires were sampled only after the peak T cell response. Nearly half of spike-specific TCRs reportedly go after variant regions that carry no mutations. Donors in the cohort were predominantly white British and more often female, and clonal diversity was possibly underestimated.

Profiled with immunoSEQ multiplex PCR; TCRdb holds only in-frame clones, not every one. The sample lists roughly 140,000 clones, around 88% seen once, with about 3.7% in the top ten. About this clone itself: Antigen: not known.

CDR1 and CDR2 from the germline V gene are LNHNV and YYDKDF (reference sequence). V lost 0 bases, J lost 1 base, and 6 bases lay in between. The CDR3 has 14 amino acids. The rearrangement links TRBV15 to TRBJ2-5, with D unresolved. Here the sequenced sample was peripheral blood, taken on day 0 of MenACWY control vaccination. The TCR was taken from an adult in good health. The CDR3 reads CATSRDAGQETQYF. In nucleotides, the CDR3 is TGTGCCACCAGCAGAGATGCAGGCCAAGAGACCCAGTACTTC.